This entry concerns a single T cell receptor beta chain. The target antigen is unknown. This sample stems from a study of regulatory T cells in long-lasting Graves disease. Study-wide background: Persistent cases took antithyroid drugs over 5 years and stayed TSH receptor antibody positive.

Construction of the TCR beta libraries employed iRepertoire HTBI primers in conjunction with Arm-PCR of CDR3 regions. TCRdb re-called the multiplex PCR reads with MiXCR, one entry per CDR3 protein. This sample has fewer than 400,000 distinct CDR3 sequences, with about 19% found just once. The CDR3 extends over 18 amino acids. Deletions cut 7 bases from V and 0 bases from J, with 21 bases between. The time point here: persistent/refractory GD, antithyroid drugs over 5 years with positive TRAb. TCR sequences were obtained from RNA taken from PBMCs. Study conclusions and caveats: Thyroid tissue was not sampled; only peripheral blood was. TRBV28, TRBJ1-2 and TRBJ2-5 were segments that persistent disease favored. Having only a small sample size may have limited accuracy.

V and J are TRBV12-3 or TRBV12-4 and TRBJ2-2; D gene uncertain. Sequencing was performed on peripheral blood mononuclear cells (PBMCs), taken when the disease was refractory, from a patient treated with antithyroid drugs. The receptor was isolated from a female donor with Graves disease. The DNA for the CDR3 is TGTGCCAGCATCCAGAGCTGGGATCCTAAATCGAACACCGGGGAGCTGTTTTTT. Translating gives CASIQSWDPKSNTGELFF.